The entry below gives a single T cell receptor beta chain sequence along with its context. CDR3 length equals 15 residues. Per the germline V gene, CDR1 is SGHAT and CDR2 is FQNNGV. The V gene end was trimmed by 4 bases and the J gene end by 5 bases; junction bases not matched to a gene: 5. These data originate in a study of blood T cell repertoires in COVID-19. Across the whole study: Material from acute and convalescent COVID-19 was sourced from the United States, Italy and Spain. PBMCs, B-cell-depleted T cells, or T cells provided the cDNA or gDNA that made up the material.

Methods used by the authors: It was from reference gene primer amplification that nucleated cell counts were estimated. TCRdb's table, derived via immunoSEQ multiplex PCR, lists solely in-frame clones and lacks some. V and J calls and clone size are those listed in that table; D and trimming were worked out from the DNA. The repertoire includes approximately 230,000 clones, around four fifths of them detected once, and approximately 6% sits in the top ten. The receptor comes from a man aged 80 or over with acute or convalescent COVID-19. The sequenced sample was peripheral blood. The rearrangement uses TRBV11-2 and TRBJ2-5, with 12 nucleotides matching TRBD2. For the CDR3, the DNA is TGTGCCAGCAGCTCTAGCGGGAGGGCTGGGGAGACCCAGTACTTC. Its translation is CASSSSGRAGETQYF.